Shown below are 30 T cell receptor beta chains from a single sample sequenced in a study of T cell responses to AZD1222 COVID-19 vaccine. Measured with immunoSEQ multiplex PCR; TCRdb has only the in-frame clones, and not every one. Of about 120,000 clones listed, about 92% are singletons. This specimen consisted of peripheral blood, obtained on day 0 of AZD1222 vaccination. The receptor source for this set is an adult in good health.

V gene TRBV14 combines with J gene TRBJ2-2, with D perhaps matching TRBD1 (6 bases). Trimming stripped 3 bases from V and 8 bases from J, with 25 bases between. The germline CDR1 and CDR2 sequences are SGHDN and FVKESK. CDR3 length: 18 amino acids. The DNA of the CDR3 is TGTGCCAGCAGCCATCCAGGAGCCCGGGACATCCCTCCGGGGGAGCTGTTTTTT. Residues: CASSHPGARDIPPGELFF.

The chain uses TRBV9 and TRBJ1-2; TRBD1 agrees at 10 bases. Germline V gives CDR1 SGDLS, CDR2 YYNGEE. The CDR3 is 16 residues long. Trimming cost V 3 bases and J 0 bases; bases outside gene matches: 5. CDR3 bases: TGTGCCAGCAGCGCAATTGGGACAGGGGCTAACTATGGCTACACCTTC. Translating gives CASSAIGTGANYGYTF.

This chain uses TRBV6-5 with TRBJ2-7; TRBD2 agrees at 9 bases. This CDR3 region has 14 residues. Germline values: CDR1 MNHEY, CDR2 SVGAGI. Trimming cost V 1 base and J 6 bases; bases outside gene matches: 4. In DNA form, the CDR3 reads TGTGCCAGCAGTTACTTAGCGGGAGTTGGCGAGCAGTACTTC. Translated: CASSYLAGVGEQYF.

The CDR3 loop reads CASSASTRGNTEAFF. The CDR3 DNA follows: TGTGCCAGTAGTGCCTCGACCAGGGGAAACACTGAAGCTTTCTTT. This chain connects TRBV19 to TRBJ1-1; D may be TRBD1 (6 bases). CDR3 size: 15 residues. V was trimmed by 5 bases and J by 2 bases, leaving 15 bases between them. Germline CDR1 LNHDA, CDR2 SQIVND (reference sequence).

This sequence joins TRBV28 and TRBJ2-1, with TRBD2 identical over 8 bases. The CDR3 runs 16 residues. Germline CDR1 reads MDHEN; CDR2 reads SYDVKM. Trimming took 5 bases from V and 0 from J; bases not matched to a gene: 6. CDR3 coding DNA: TGTGCCAGCAGTGTCCAGCGGGAGAGCTCCTACAATGAGCAGTTCTTC. Translated: CASSVQRESSYNEQFF.

CDR3 sequence reads: CAWEQGYNSPLHF. CDR3 nucleotide sequence: TGTGCCTGGGAGCAGGGCTATAATTCACCCCTCCACTTT. J is TRBJ1-6 and V is TRBV30; the D gene is possibly TRBD1 (5 bases). Germline V gene lookup returns CDR1 GTSNPN and CDR2 SVGIG (reference sequence). The CDR3 runs 13 residues. V was cut by 5 bases and J by 3 bases, with 8 bases left in between.

J is TRBJ2-1 and V is TRBV19; 9 bases map to TRBD2. The CDR3 consists of 13 residues. The V segment lost 5 bases and the J segment 9 bases; nucleotides outside the gene matches: 5. Germline CDR1 is LNHDA and CDR2 is SQIVND (reference sequence). CDR3 sequence (DNA): TGTGCCAGTAGTTTAGCGGGAGTGGTTGAGCAGTTCTTC. Translation gives CASSLAGVVEQFF.

The chain employs TRBV30 and TRBJ2-5, with D maybe TRBD2 (6 bases). Germline loops: CDR1 GTSNPN, CDR2 SVGIG (reference sequence). The CDR3 loop spans 15 amino acids. Trimming stripped 2 bases from V and 2 bases from J, with 15 bases between. CDR3 coding DNA: TGTGCCTGGAGTCCCCAGGGACTCCCTCAAGAGACCCAGTACTTC. This encodes CAWSPQGLPQETQYF.

The rearrangement joins TRBV5-1 to TRBJ2-3; a weak D match, TRBD2 (6 bases). The CDR3 contains 13 residues. From germline, CDR1 is SGHRS and CDR2 YFSETQ. V was clipped by 6 bases and J by 8 bases, with 16 bases between them. The DNA of the CDR3 is TGCGCCAGCACCACGGAGGGAATCGGTACGCAGTATTTT. Protein: CASTTEGIGTQYF. Full variable domain (remainder filled in from reference TRBV5-1 and TRBJ2-3): KAGVTQTPRYLIKTRGQQVTLSCSPISGHRSVSWYQQTPGQGLQFLFEYFSETQRNKGNFPGRFSGRQFSNSRSEMNVSTLELGDSALYLCASTTEGIGTQYFGPGTRLTVL.

The chain uses TRBV18 and TRBJ1-4, with no clear D. Germline CDR1 and CDR2: KGHSH and LQKENI. The CDR3 consists of 16 residues. Trimming shortened V by 0 bases and J by 4 bases, and 12 bases separated the two germline ends. In DNA, the CDR3 is TGTGCCAGCTCACCACCGGCGATCCGTAGTAATGAAAAACTGTTTTTT. Translating gives CASSPPAIRSNEKLFF.

This sequence joins TRBV11-2 and TRBJ1-1; D is ambiguous. Germline CDR1 is SGHAT and CDR2 is FQNNGV. V was clipped by 3 bases and J by 6 bases, with 2 bases between them. This CDR3 contains 10 residues. CDR3 residues: CASSLAEAFF. The CDR3, as DNA: TGTGCCAGCAGCTTGGCTGAAGCTTTCTTT.

This clone appeared a single time. The chain links TRBV7-2 to TRBJ2-7; tentatively, D is TRBD1 (6 bases). The length of the CDR3 is 15 residues. V was cut by 1 base and J by 7 bases, with 17 bases left in between. CDR1 is SGHTA, CDR2 FQGNSA, per germline. The CDR3 nucleotides are TGTGCCAGCAGCTTAGGTCGACGAAGCAGGGGAGAGCAGTACTTC. It translates to CASSLGRRSRGEQYF.

V is TRBV7-2 and J is TRBJ1-2, with a possible D match to TRBD1 (5 bases). The germline V gene encodes CDR1 SGHTA and CDR2 FQGNSA. This CDR3 contains 14 residues. The V end was cut by 4 bases, the J end by 7 bases, with 16 bases between. Here the CDR3 reads CASSSLRGLVGYTF. Here the CDR3 DNA reads TGTGCCAGCAGCTCATTGAGGGGACTCGTTGGCTACACCTTC.

This clone has only one observation. The chain has TRBV12-3 or TRBV12-4 and TRBJ1-5; no firm D call. The CDR3 spans 13 residues. Trimming shortened V by 5 bases and J by 5 bases, and 10 bases separated the two germline ends. CDR3 bases: TGTGCCAGCAGTCACTCGGGATATCAGCCCCAGCATTTT. It yields the protein CASSHSGYQPQHF.

V is TRBV18 and J is TRBJ2-7; D uncertain. CDR1 is KGHSH, CDR2 LQKENI, per germline. The CDR3 length is 14 residues. V lost 2 bases to trimming and J lost 4 bases, with 12 bases between them. The CDR3 protein is CASSPNGQIYEQYF. Here the CDR3 DNA reads TGTGCCAGCTCACCAAACGGGCAGATTTACGAGCAGTACTTC.

This sequence joins TRBV5-6 and TRBJ2-7; tentative D call: TRBD1 (5 bases). The CDR3 extends over 13 amino acids. Germline V gene lookup returns CDR1 SGHDT and CDR2 YYEEEE. Trimming took 4 bases from V and 3 from J, leaving 11 bases between them. The CDR3 loop is CASSIQDSYEQYF. The CDR3 DNA follows: TGTGCCAGCAGCATACAAGACAGCTACGAGCAGTACTTC.

The rearrangement links TRBV29-1 to TRBJ2-5, with 12 bases aligning to TRBD2. Germline V gene sequence: CDR1 SQVTM, CDR2 ANQGSEA. The CDR3 totals 16 residues. Trimming took 6 bases from V and 2 from J; bases not matched to a gene: 10. In DNA form, the CDR3 reads TGCAGCGTGGCTAGCGGGAGGGCCCGGGTTCAAGAGACCCAGTACTTC. Protein product: CSVASGRARVQETQYF.

The rearrangement joins TRBV7-9 to TRBJ1-4; a weak D match, TRBD1 (5 bases). Germline assignment: CDR1 SEHNR and CDR2 FQNEAQ (reference sequence). Trimming took off 5 bases at V and 5 bases at J, with 15 bases between the two ends. The CDR3 spans 15 residues. The CDR3 DNA follows: TGTGCCAGCAGCCGTTCCGGGGCGATGAATGAAAAACTGTTTTTT. It is translated as CASSRSGAMNEKLFF.

The rearrangement uses TRBV6-1 and TRBJ1-5; tentatively, D is TRBD1 (6 bases). V lost 0 bases and J 7 bases, leaving 10 bases between the germline ends. Germline CDR1 and CDR2: MNHNS and SASEGT. The CDR3 consists of 14 residues. Written as DNA, the CDR3 is TGTGCCAGCAGTGAAGCATCGGGGGCGCAGCCCCAGCATTTT. Its protein is CASSEASGAQPQHF.

The chain carries TRBV6-5 and TRBJ2-7; 8 bases map to TRBD2. The germline CDR1 and CDR2 sequences are MNHEY and SVGAGI. The V segment lost 4 bases and the J segment 6 bases; nucleotides outside the gene matches: 8. The CDR3 sequence is 14 residues long. The CDR3 spells CASSSPGLVSEQYF. The CDR3 bases are TGTGCCAGCAGTTCACCGGGACTAGTCTCCGAGCAGTACTTC.

The genes are TRBV28 and TRBJ1-4; D gene uncertain. V gave up 1 base and J gave up 8 bases, with 5 bases separating them. The germline V gene has CDR1 MDHEN and CDR2 SYDVKM. This CDR3 has 12 residues. The CDR3 bases are TGTGCCAGCAGTTTATTGCGGGAAAAACTGTTTTTT. Translated: CASSLLREKLFF.

The chain carries TRBV5-5 and TRBJ2-1; D unclear. V lost 2 bases to trimming and J lost 9 bases, with 12 bases between them. CDR1 is SGHKS, CDR2 YYEKEE, per germline (reference sequence). This CDR3 contains 13 residues. This CDR3 reads CASSFDPLGEQFF. The CDR3 region has the DNA TGTGCCAGCAGCTTTGACCCCCTAGGTGAGCAGTTCTTC.

The chain uses TRBV19 and TRBJ2-7, with unresolved D. Trimming pared 3 bases from V and 6 bases from J, leaving 18 bases between. The CDR3 length is 15 residues. Germline V gene sequence: CDR1 LNHDA, CDR2 SQIVND (reference sequence). This CDR3 is CASSISPAGPGEQYF. Here the CDR3 DNA reads TGTGCCAGTAGTATCTCCCCCGCCGGACCCGGCGAGCAGTACTTC.

The J gene is TRBJ2-7, the V gene TRBV3-1 (or the pseudogene TRBV3-2); D unclear. CDR3 length: 15 amino acids. Per the germline V gene, CDR1 is LGHDT and CDR2 is YNNKEL (reference sequence). Trimming stripped 1 base from V and 3 bases from J, with 13 bases between. Written as DNA, the CDR3 is TGTGCCAGCAGCCAAGGGGCAGCACAATTCTACGAGCAGTACTTC. This encodes CASSQGAAQFYEQYF.

This clone was seen more than once but under ten times. V usage is TRBV28 and J usage is TRBJ1-1, with TRBD1 as a possible D gene (5 bases). This CDR3 comprises 13 residues. Between the trimmed V and J ends, which lost 7 bases and 3 bases, there was a span of 12 bases. CDR1 is MDHEN and CDR2 is SYDVKM in the germline V gene. The CDR3 sequence: CASNLDTYTEAFF. The DNA for the CDR3 is TGTGCCAGCAACCTGGACACATACACTGAAGCTTTCTTT.

The chain carries TRBV5-1 and TRBJ1-1, with TRBD1 identical over 11 bases. This CDR3 comprises 15 residues. Germline V lookup: CDR1 SGHRS, CDR2 YFSETQ. With 3 bases clipped from V and 6 bases from J, the junction kept 7 bases outside the gene matches. The CDR3 here is CASSSPSGQGAEAFF. CDR3 nucleotides: TGCGCCAGCAGCTCGCCCTCGGGACAGGGGGCTGAAGCTTTCTTT.

The chain is built from TRBV7-2 and TRBJ2-3; D ambiguous. The V and J ends lost 4 bases and 1 base respectively, with 6 bases between them. The germline V gene has CDR1 SGHTA and CDR2 FQGNSA. The CDR3 sequence is 13 residues long. The CDR3 protein is CASSYPGTDTQYF. CDR3 DNA: TGTGCCAGCAGCTATCCTGGCACAGATACGCAGTATTTT.

The chain joins TRBV11-3 to TRBJ2-7; the match to TRBD1 covers 7 bases. After removal of 1 base from V and 0 bases from J, the junction contained 6 bases not matched to a gene. CDR1 and CDR2 from the germline V gene are SGHNT and YENEEA. This CDR3 spans 16 amino acids. The CDR3 loop is CASSLGGTESSYEQYF. Written as DNA, the CDR3 is TGTGCCAGCAGCTTAGGTGGGACAGAAAGCTCCTACGAGCAGTACTTC.

The chain couples TRBV10-3 to TRBJ2-4, with D hard to call. CDR1 and CDR2 (germline): ENHRY, SYGVKD. This CDR3 region has 11 residues. The V end was cut by 3 bases, the J end by 6 bases, with 3 bases between. The CDR3: CAISEGNIQYF. In nucleotides, the CDR3 is TGTGCCATCAGTGAAGGAAACATTCAGTACTTC.

The V gene is TRBV30, the J gene TRBJ1-1; no clear D gene. Germline V CDR1 and CDR2: GTSNPN, SVGIG (reference sequence). There are 15 residues in the CDR3. The ends were cut back, 1 base at V and 2 bases at J, with 14 bases in the middle. The CDR3 region has the DNA TGTGCCTGGAGTGCTACGTGGCCCTTTAACACTGAAGCTTTCTTT. Its protein is CAWSATWPFNTEAFF.